This TCR beta chain was found in a study of T cell responses to AZD1222 COVID-19 vaccine. Study results and limitations: The sample set comprised mostly white British donors with more females, and clonal diversity was possibly underestimated.

V trimming: 5 bases; J trimming: 4 bases; junction bases outside the gene matches: 4. Germline CDR1 reads SEHNR; CDR2 reads FQNEAQ (reference sequence). CDR3 length: 15 residues. Sequencing was performed with immunoSEQ multiplex PCR; in TCRdb, only in-frame clones are kept and a portion is missing. The table shows about 270,000 clones, with around 92% occurring only once. On this clone: Its antigen remains unidentified.

The TCR originated in an adult who received the AZD1222 COVID-19 vaccine. The chain joins TRBV7-9 to TRBJ2-2, with TRBD1 matching over 10 bases. Sequencing was performed on peripheral blood, taken 28 days after the second AZD1222 dose. The CDR3 DNA sequence: TGTGCCAGCAGCCGCGGACAGGGGGGCACCGGGGAGCTGTTTTTT. Protein sequence: CASSRGQGGTGELFF.